This T cell receptor beta chain was found in a study of T-cell memory formation after mild COVID-19. In germline, CDR1 is SEHNR, CDR2 FQNEAQ (reference sequence). Trimming took 1 base from V and 0 from J, leaving 10 bases between them. This CDR3 comprises 15 residues. MiXCR was run by TCRdb on the 5' RACE reads, yielding one entry per CDR3 protein. The sample carries about 450,000 distinct CDR3 sequences, more than 20% recorded once. Source material: PBMCs or a T cell subset sorted from them (not recorded which). The TCR comes from an adult woman who had mild COVID-19 (a few samples of this study predate the infection). Cell type and time point are not known. The V gene is TRBV7-9, the J gene TRBJ2-7; D uncertain. This CDR3 reads CASSLGVLSSYEQYF. Here the CDR3 DNA reads TGTGCCAGCAGCTTAGGGGTCCTCAGCTCCTACGAGCAGTACTTC.